Listed below are T cell receptor beta chains from one sample, sequenced in a study of T cells in tuberculosis. Sequenced by immunoSEQ multiplex PCR; TCRdb stores in-frame clones only, minus some. The sample yields under 40,000 clones, approximately 89% seen once. What was sequenced was PBMCs. The receptors stem from a donor aged 5-35 years with latent tuberculosis or without tuberculosis infection. Each CDR3 is given with its conserved first and last residue.

j_call,v_call,cdr3_aa
TRBJ1-5,TRBV2,CASSEQVWGPQPQHF
TRBJ2-1,TRBV7-2,CASSPGRGSYNEQFF
TRBJ1-2,TRBV28,CASSWGQDHYGYTF
TRBJ2-3,TRBV4-3,CASSPYRIDTDTQYF
TRBJ2-4,TRBV4-2,CASSQDRGGLPHIQYF
TRBJ1-1,TRBV27,CASSFTPTVSNTEAFF
TRBJ2-1,TRBV27,CASKTLRASESRNEQFF
TRBJ2-7,TRBV9,CASSVGAGDTYEQYF
TRBJ2-2,TRBV5-1,CASSSGTSSSGELFF
TRBJ2-5,TRBV27,CASSSGLAGKTQYF
TRBJ1-2,TRBV7-2,CASSLTQGNYGYTF
TRBJ1-1,TRBV9,CASSAQGAGTEAFF
TRBJ2-2,TRBV4-2,CASSQGSGSGTGELFF
TRBJ1-2,TRBV7-2,CASSLLHGITYGYTF
TRBJ2-1,TRBV15,CATSMLRGLAGDSSYNEQFF
TRBJ2-7,TRBV7-9,CATKRTGGSLSSYEQYF
TRBJ1-1,TRBV27,CASSLQGAEAFF
TRBJ2-5,TRBV7-6,CASSLLGETQYF
TRBJ1-2,TRBV28,CATHQGARPSSNGYTF
TRBJ1-5,TRBV28,CASTPQGFSFNQPQHF
TRBJ2-1,TRBV2,CASRAGLAGDNEQFF
TRBJ2-1,TRBV4-1,CASSQVLAGLILWDEQFF
TRBJ1-4,TRBV11-2,CASSGAAEKLFF
TRBJ2-5,TRBV5-1,CASSLQGNYETQYF
TRBJ2-2,TRBV5-6,CASSFGNTGELFF
TRBJ2-1,TRBV11-2,CASSLDRASGNEQFF
TRBJ1-5,TRBV19,CASSMSSGRSNQPQHF
TRBJ1-2,TRBV11-2,CASSHYSGQEDYGYTF
TRBJ1-4,TRBV7-8,CASRLQGALFF
TRBJ2-5,TRBV28,CASSSYLAGGTETQYF
TRBJ2-2,TRBV5-1,CASSARTITTGELFF
TRBJ1-5,TRBV4-1,CASSQVQQSNQPQHF
TRBJ2-2,TRBV29-1,CSVVGGEAGELFF
TRBJ1-4,TRBV28,CASFGLGGFYEKLFF
TRBJ1-1,TRBV9,CASSVGGGGTEAFF
TRBJ2-5,TRBV7-2,CASSSSPGGRETQYF
TRBJ1-5,TRBV7-2,CASSLTGGSNQPQHF
TRBJ1-4,TRBV19,CAVKDSTTNEKLFF
TRBJ1-2,TRBV12-5,CASGLVSGATNYGYTF
TRBJ2-5,TRBV7-9,CASSLGMVGPWTQYF
TRBJ2-2,TRBV10-3,CAISLAGVGAGELFF